This T cell receptor beta chain was sequenced in a study of regulatory T cells in long-lasting Graves disease. Regarding the study as a whole: The analysis examined peripheral blood only and excluded thyroid tissue.

As for time point: persistent/refractory GD, antithyroid drugs over 5 years with positive TRAb. Construction of the TCR library relied on RNA isolated from PBMCs. EDTA tubes collected nine milliliters of peripheral blood. This clonotype was detected many times. What it binds is unknown. The TCR beta library used iRepertoire HTBI primers with Arm-PCR amplification of CDR3. TCRdb processed the multiplex PCR reads anew with MiXCR; each CDR3 protein has one entry. The sample lists about 460,000 distinct CDR3 sequences, approximately 22% occurring once. The germline V gene has CDR1 MDHEN and CDR2 SYDVKM. This CDR3 contains 12 residues. The germline V and J ends were trimmed by 4 bases and 5 bases, with 8 bases remaining between them.

Sequences were derived from peripheral blood mononuclear cells (PBMCs), sampled when the disease was refractory, from a patient treated with antithyroid drugs. The receptor was isolated from a female donor with Graves disease. The chain joins TRBV28 to TRBJ2-5; D gene uncertain. The CDR3 sequence: CASSSGRETQYF. CDR3 nucleotides: TGTGCCAGCAGTTCGGGCCGGGAGACCCAGTACTTC.